This T cell receptor beta chain was recovered during a study of Graves' ophthalmopathy and Graves' hyperthyroidism. Amplification targeted the TCR beta CDR3 regions, with RNA transcripts as the source material. The first round was an RT-PCR with HTBI primers, and the second round was a multiplex PCR. TCRdb re-called the multiplex PCR reads with MiXCR, one entry per CDR3 protein. Counted here are approximately 160,000 distinct CDR3 sequences, 39% occurring once; the ten biggest clones make up 8% to 9.5%. The ends were cut back, 4 bases at V and 7 bases at J, with 17 bases in the middle. The CDR3 totals 15 residues. The V gene's germline CDR1 is MNHEY and CDR2 SVGEGT.

Sequenced sample: peripheral blood. The rearrangement joins TRBV6-2 or TRBV6-3 to TRBJ1-5; D ambiguous. This receptor was identified in a man aged 30 to 45 with Graves' ophthalmopathy. CDR3 bases: TGTGCCAGCAGTTCATCAGGTCTCGGAAGACAGCCCCAGCATTTT. This encodes CASSSSGLGRQPQHF.